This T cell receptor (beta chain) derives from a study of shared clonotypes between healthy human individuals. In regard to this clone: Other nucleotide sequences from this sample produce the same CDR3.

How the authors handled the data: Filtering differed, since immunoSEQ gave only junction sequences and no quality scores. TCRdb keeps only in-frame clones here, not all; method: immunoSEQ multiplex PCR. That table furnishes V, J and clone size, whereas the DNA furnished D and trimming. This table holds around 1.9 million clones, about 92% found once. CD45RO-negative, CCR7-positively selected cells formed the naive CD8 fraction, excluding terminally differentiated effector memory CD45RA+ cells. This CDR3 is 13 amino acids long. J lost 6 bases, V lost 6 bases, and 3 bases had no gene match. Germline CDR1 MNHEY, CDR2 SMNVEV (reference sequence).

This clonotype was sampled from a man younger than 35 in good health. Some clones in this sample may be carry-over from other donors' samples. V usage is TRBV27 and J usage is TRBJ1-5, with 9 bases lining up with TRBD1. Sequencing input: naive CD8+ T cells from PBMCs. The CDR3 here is CASSLQGAQPQHF. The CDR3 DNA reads TGTGCCAGCAGCCTACAGGGGGCTCAGCCCCAGCATTTT.